The entry below describes one T cell receptor beta chain. The germline CDR1 and CDR2 sequences are SGHAT and FQNNGV. This CDR3 is 13 amino acids long. V was shortened by 5 bases and J by 3 bases, with 8 bases between the two germline ends. The data were taken from a study of shared T cell receptors in the human thymus. The protocol was immunoSEQ multiplex PCR, while the TCRdb copy is restricted to in-frame clones and leaves out a portion. The repertoire holds more than 550,000 clones, with about 90% as singletons. The sample was also linked to a second study, of human thymus T cells. That work states: All donors were healthy Finnish infants who were undergoing corrective surgery to treat congenital heart defects. Surgeons resected thymus tissue during corrective heart surgery.

This TCR derives from a boy less than two years old with a congenital heart defect. Specimen: thymocytes. This chain connects TRBV11-2 to TRBJ2-1; D call uncertain. This CDR3 is CASSEEIYNEQFF. CDR3 DNA sequence: TGTGCCAGCAGCGAGGAGATCTACAATGAGCAGTTCTTC.